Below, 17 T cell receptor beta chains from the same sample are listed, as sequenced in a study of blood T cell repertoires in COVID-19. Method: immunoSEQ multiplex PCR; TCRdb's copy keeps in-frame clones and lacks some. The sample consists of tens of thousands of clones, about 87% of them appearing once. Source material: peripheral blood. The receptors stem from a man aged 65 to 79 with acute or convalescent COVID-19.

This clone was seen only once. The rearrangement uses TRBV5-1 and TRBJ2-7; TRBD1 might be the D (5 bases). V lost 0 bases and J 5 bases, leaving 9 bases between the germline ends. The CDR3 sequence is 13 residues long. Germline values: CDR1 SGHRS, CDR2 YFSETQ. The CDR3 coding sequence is TGCGCCAGCAGCTTGGCAGGGATTGACGAGCAGTACTTC. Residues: CASSLAGIDEQYF.

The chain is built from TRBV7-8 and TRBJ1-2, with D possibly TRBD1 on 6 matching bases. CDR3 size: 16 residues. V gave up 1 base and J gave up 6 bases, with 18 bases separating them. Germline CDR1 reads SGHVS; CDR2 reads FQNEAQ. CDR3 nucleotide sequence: TGTGCCAGCAGCTTAGGGCTACTCGGGGGGCGGAATGGCTACACCTTC. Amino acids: CASSLGLLGGRNGYTF.

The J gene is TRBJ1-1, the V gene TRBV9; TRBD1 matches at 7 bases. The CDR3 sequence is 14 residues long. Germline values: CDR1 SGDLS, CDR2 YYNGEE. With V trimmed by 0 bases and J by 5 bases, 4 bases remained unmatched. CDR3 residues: CASSVGQGETEAFF. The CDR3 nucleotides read TGTGCCAGCAGCGTAGGGCAGGGGGAGACTGAAGCTTTCTTT.

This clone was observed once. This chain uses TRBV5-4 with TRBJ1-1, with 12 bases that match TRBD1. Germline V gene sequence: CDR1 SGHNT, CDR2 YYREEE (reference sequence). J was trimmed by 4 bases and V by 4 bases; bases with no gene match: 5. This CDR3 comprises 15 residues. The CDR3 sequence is CASSPGQGAGTEAFF. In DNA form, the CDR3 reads TGTGCCAGCAGCCCGGGACAGGGGGCGGGCACTGAAGCTTTCTTT.

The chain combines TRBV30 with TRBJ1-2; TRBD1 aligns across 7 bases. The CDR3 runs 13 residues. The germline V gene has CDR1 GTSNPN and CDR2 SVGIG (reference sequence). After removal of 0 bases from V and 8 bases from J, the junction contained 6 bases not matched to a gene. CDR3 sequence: CAWSVNRGWGYTF. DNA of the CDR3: TGTGCCTGGAGTGTCAACAGGGGCTGGGGCTACACCTTC. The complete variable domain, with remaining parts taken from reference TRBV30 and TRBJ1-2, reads SQTIHQWPATLVQPVGSPLSLECTVEGTSNPNLYWYRQAAGRGLQLLFYSVGIGQISSEVPQNLSASRPQDRQFILSSKKLLLSDSGFYLCAWSVNRGWGYTFGSGTRLTVV.

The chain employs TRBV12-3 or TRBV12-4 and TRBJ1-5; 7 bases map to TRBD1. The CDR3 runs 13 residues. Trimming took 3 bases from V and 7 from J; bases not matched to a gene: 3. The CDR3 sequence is CASSLQGGQPQHF. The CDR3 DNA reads TGTGCCAGCAGTTTGCAGGGGGGACAGCCCCAGCATTTT.

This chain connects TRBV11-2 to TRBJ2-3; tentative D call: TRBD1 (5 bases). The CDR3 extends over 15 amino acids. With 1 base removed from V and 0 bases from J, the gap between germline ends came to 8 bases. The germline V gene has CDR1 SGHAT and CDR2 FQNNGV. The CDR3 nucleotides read TGTGCCAGCAGCTTAGCTGGGGCTAGCACAGATACGCAGTATTTT. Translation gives CASSLAGASTDTQYF.

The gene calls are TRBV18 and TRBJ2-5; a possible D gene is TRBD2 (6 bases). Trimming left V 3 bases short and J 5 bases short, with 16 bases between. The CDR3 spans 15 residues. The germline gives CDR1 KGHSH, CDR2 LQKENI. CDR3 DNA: TGTGCCAGCTCACCTTCCACGGGGGAGCGGGAGACCCAGTACTTC. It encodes CASSPSTGERETQYF.

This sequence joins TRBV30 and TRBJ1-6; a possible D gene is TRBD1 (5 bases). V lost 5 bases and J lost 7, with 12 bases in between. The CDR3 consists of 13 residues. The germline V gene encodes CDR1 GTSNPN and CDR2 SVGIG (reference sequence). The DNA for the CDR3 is TGTGCCTGGGAACAGGCAGCGAATTCACCCCTCCACTTT. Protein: CAWEQAANSPLHF. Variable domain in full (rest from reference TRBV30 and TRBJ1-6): SQTIHQWPATLVQPVGSPLSLECTVEGTSNPNLYWYRQAAGRGLQLLFYSVGIGQISSEVPQNLSASRPQDRQFILSSKKLLLSDSGFYLCAWEQAANSPLHFGNGTRLTVT.

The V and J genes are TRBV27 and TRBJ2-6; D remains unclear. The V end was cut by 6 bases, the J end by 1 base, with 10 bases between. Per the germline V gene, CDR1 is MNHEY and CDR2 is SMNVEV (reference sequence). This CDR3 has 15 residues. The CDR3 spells CASSTDLSGANVLTF. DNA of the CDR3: TGTGCCAGCAGCACAGACCTATCTGGGGCCAACGTCCTGACTTTC. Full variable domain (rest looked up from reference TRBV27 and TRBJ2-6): EAQVTQNPRYLITVTGKKLTVTCSQNMNHEYMSWYRQDPGLGLRQIYYSMNVEVTDKGDVPEGYKVSRKEKRNFPLILESPSPNQTSLYFCASSTDLSGANVLTFGAGSRLTVL.

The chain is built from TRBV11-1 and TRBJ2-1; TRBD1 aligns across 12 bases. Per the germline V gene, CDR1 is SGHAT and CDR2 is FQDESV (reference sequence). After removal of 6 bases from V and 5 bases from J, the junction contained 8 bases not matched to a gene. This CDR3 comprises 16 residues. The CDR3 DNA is TGTGCCAGCAGGTCCGGGACAGGGGGCGACGACAATGAGCAGTTCTTC. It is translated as CASRSGTGGDDNEQFF.

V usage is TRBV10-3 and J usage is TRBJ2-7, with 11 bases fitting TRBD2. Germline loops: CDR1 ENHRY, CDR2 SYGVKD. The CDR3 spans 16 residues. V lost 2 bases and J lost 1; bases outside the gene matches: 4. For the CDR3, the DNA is TGTGCCATCAGTGAGATAGGGACTAGCGGTTCCTACGAGCAGTACTTC. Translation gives CAISEIGTSGSYEQYF.

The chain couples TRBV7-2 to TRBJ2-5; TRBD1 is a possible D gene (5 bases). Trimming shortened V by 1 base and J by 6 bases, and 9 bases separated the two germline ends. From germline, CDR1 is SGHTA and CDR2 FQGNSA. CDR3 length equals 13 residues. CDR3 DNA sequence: TGTGCCAGCAGCTTAGACAGGAAACAGACCCAGTACTTC. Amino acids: CASSLDRKQTQYF.

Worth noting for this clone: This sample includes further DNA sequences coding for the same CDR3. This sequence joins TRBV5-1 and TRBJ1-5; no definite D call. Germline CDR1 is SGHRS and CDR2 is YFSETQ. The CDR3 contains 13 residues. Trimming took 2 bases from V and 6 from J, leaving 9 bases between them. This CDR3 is CASSLEGGQPQHF. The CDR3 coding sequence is TGCGCCAGCAGCTTAGAGGGAGGTCAGCCCCAGCATTTT.

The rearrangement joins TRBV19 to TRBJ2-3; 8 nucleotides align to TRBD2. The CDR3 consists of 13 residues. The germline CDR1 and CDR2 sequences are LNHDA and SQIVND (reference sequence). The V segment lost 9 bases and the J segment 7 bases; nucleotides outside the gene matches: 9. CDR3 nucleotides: TGTGCCAGCTCGGGGGGGCCGGGATATACGCAGTATTTT. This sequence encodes CASSGGPGYTQYF.

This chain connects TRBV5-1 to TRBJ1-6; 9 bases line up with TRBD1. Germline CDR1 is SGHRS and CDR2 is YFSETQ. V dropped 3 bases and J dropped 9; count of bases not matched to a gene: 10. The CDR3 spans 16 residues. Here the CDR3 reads CASSWGRDRESSPLHF. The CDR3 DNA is TGCGCCAGCAGCTGGGGACGGGACAGGGAGAGTTCACCCCTCCACTTT.

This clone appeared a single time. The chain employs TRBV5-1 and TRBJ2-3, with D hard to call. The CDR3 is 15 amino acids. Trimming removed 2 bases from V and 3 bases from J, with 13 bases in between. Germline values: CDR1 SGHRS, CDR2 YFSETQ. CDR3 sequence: CASSLARQRTDTQYF. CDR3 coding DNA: TGCGCCAGCAGCTTAGCTCGCCAGAGGACAGATACGCAGTATTTT.